These T cell receptor beta chains were read from a single sample in a study of cytomegalovirus exposure and HLA in healthy donors. Profiled with immunoSEQ multiplex PCR; TCRdb holds only in-frame clones, not every one. Of 180,000 or so clones in the sample, about 75% are singletons; the top ten hold 11% to 15%. Sequenced: PBMCs. All receptors derive from a man aged 45 to 65 in good health and CMV-seropositive. Each CDR3 is given with its conserved first and last residue. The D gene is left open where the match is weak. Some rows have no size entry. The others give once, few or many, or a class for an expanded clone.

D gene: -
J gene: TRBJ2-5
V gene: TRBV7-8
clone size: -
CDR3 protein: CASSSGLRETQYF
CDR3 DNA: TGTGCCAGCAGCTCGGGACTCCGAGAGACCCAGTACTTC

D gene: -
J gene: TRBJ2-5
V gene: TRBV9
clone size: few
CDR3 protein: CASSASVAQETQYF
CDR3 DNA: TGTGCCAGCAGCGCCTCAGTTGCCCAAGAGACCCAGTACTTC

D gene: TRBD1
J gene: TRBJ1-3
V gene: TRBV5-1
clone size: -
CDR3 protein: CASSPRQGSSNTIYF
CDR3 DNA: TGCGCCAGCAGCCCGAGACAGGGTTCAAGTAACACCATATATTTT

D gene: TRBD1
J gene: TRBJ2-2
V gene: TRBV28
clone size: -
CDR3 protein: CASRRTGGRDGELFF
CDR3 DNA: TGTGCCAGCAGGAGGACAGGGGGCCGTGACGGGGAGCTGTTTTTT

D gene: -
J gene: TRBJ1-2
V gene: TRBV28
clone size: -
CDR3 protein: CASTSLGANEDYGYTF
CDR3 DNA: TGTGCCAGCACTTCACTGGGGGCTAACGAGGACTATGGCTACACCTTC

D gene: TRBD1
J gene: TRBJ1-2
V gene: TRBV2
clone size: -
CDR3 protein: CASSGTGGIGGYGYTF
CDR3 DNA: TGTGCCAGCAGTGGGACAGGGGGCATCGGAGGTTATGGCTACACCTTC

D gene: TRBD1
J gene: TRBJ1-4
V gene: TRBV28
clone size: -
CDR3 protein: CASSPGTAGNEKLFF
CDR3 DNA: TGTGCCAGCAGCCCCGGGACAGCGGGTAATGAAAAACTGTTTTTT

D gene: -
J gene: TRBJ1-2
V gene: TRBV5-4
clone size: -
CDR3 protein: CASSSSTNYGYTF
CDR3 DNA: TGTGCCAGCAGCTCTAGTACTAACTATGGCTACACCTTC

D gene: -
J gene: TRBJ2-1
V gene: TRBV5-1
clone size: -
CDR3 protein: CASSLDPGKGFNEQFF
CDR3 DNA: TGCGCCAGCAGCTTGGACCCAGGGAAGGGCTTTAATGAGCAGTTCTTC

D gene: -
J gene: TRBJ1-6
V gene: TRBV27
clone size: few
CDR3 protein: CASVDSNGGNNSPLHF
CDR3 DNA: TGTGCCAGCGTGGACAGCAATGGGGGCAATAATTCACCCCTCCACTTT